This T cell receptor beta chain was obtained from a study of CD8 T cells in ankylosing spondylitis. CDR1 is SGHRS and CDR2 is YFSETQ in the germline V gene. The V gene lost 4 bases and the J gene lost 2 bases, with 18 bases spanning the gap. This CDR3 region has 16 residues. Study outcomes and limitations: A number of the motif variants had already been described in reactive arthritis synovial fluid and blood.

This clonotype was detected many times. Antigen: not known. Quantitative molecular-barcoded 5'-RACE generated the TCR beta libraries. TCRdb reprocessed the 5' RACE reads with MiXCR, giving one entry per CDR3 protein. The sample lists about 230,000 distinct CDR3 sequences; 7.5% to 9.5% were seen once. This chain connects TRBV5-1 to TRBJ1-1; D possibly corresponds to TRBD1 (5 bases). The sequence was obtained from a female donor with ankylosing spondylitis or in good health (not recorded which). Sequences were obtained from blood, either unsorted or a sorted T cell fraction (not recorded which). Here the CDR3 DNA reads TGCGCCAGCAGCCCCGCCCTCGGCAGGGCCAACACTGAAGCTTTCTTT. The encoded protein is CASSPALGRANTEAFF.